A single sample is the source of the 26 T cell receptor beta chains below, sequenced in a study of PD-L1 blockade in urothelial cancer. Some clones are missing from TCRdb's copy, which holds only in-frame ones; the method was immunoSEQ multiplex PCR. The sample shows about 49,000 clones, approximately 79% of them seen only once. Time point meaning: pretreatment peripheral blood. The input for sequencing was PBMCs, taken around atezolizumab (anti-PD-L1) treatment. The receptors derive from a man between 65 and 85 years old with urothelial cancer.

The chain combines TRBV5-1 with TRBJ2-7; the D gene is possibly TRBD2 (5 bases). The CDR3 contains 12 residues. With 5 bases removed from V and 4 bases from J, the gap between germline ends came to 10 bases. Germline assignment: CDR1 SGHRS and CDR2 YFSETQ. The CDR3, as DNA: TGCGCCAGCAGGAGCGGCAGGTACGAGCAGTACTTC. It translates to CASRSGRYEQYF.

V usage is TRBV27 and J usage is TRBJ2-3; 12 bases are shared with TRBD2. Trimming removed 5 bases from V and 2 bases from J; junction bases left unmatched: 5. This CDR3 region has 16 residues. Germline CDR1 is MNHEY and CDR2 is SMNVEV (reference sequence). The CDR3 sequence: CASSPRLAGATDTQYF. The DNA for the CDR3 is TGTGCCAGCAGTCCCCGACTAGCGGGGGCCACAGATACGCAGTATTTT.

The chain carries TRBV28 and TRBJ1-5, with 12 bases matching TRBD1. This CDR3 spans 17 amino acids. Germline CDR1 reads MDHEN; CDR2 reads SYDVKM. Trimming cost V 5 bases and J 0 bases; bases outside gene matches: 5. CDR3 in DNA: TGTGCCAGCAGTCCGGGACAGGGGGCTTATAGCAATCAGCCCCAGCATTTT. This sequence encodes CASSPGQGAYSNQPQHF.

The genes are TRBV19 and TRBJ1-5, with 7 bases matching TRBD1. Germline V lookup: CDR1 LNHDA, CDR2 SQIVND (reference sequence). The CDR3 totals 14 residues. V lost 6 bases to trimming and J lost 6 bases; unmatched junction nucleotides: 8. This chain's CDR3 is CASRHDREGQPQHF. CDR3 coding DNA: TGTGCCAGTAGACACGACAGGGAAGGTCAGCCCCAGCATTTT.

The rearrangement uses TRBV6-5 and TRBJ1-2; 10 positions match TRBD1. The germline gives CDR1 MNHEY, CDR2 SVGAGI. CDR3 length: 15 amino acids. V lost 2 bases and J lost 8; bases outside the gene matches: 8. In DNA form, the CDR3 reads TGTGCCAGCAGTTACGGGGACAGGGGCGCCAAGGGCTACACCTTC. This gives the protein CASSYGDRGAKGYTF.

In its sample, this clone was seen a few times. The chain uses TRBV4-2 and TRBJ2-7; no clear D gene. CDR1 is LGHNA, CDR2 YNFKEQ, per germline. CDR3 length: 14 amino acids. Trimming stripped 0 bases from V and 3 bases from J, with 9 bases between. CDR3 in amino acids: CASSQDPTDYEQYF. Written as DNA, the CDR3 is TGTGCCAGCAGCCAAGATCCTACCGACTACGAGCAGTACTTC.

This chain links TRBV30 with TRBJ1-2, with TRBD1 matching over 9 bases. Per the germline V gene, CDR1 is GTSNPN and CDR2 is SVGIG (reference sequence). The CDR3 is 13 residues long. The V segment lost 1 base and the J segment 8 bases; nucleotides outside the gene matches: 5. The CDR3 DNA reads TGTGCCTGGAGTGCGACAGGGGGAGCGGGCTACACCTTC. Amino acids: CAWSATGGAGYTF. Together with reference TRBV30 and TRBJ1-2, the CDR3 gives the full variable domain: SQTIHQWPATLVQPVGSPLSLECTVEGTSNPNLYWYRQAAGRGLQLLFYSVGIGQISSEVPQNLSASRPQDRQFILSSKKLLLSDSGFYLCAWSATGGAGYTFGSGTRLTVV.

This clone was seen more than once but under ten times. V gene TRBV4-1 combines with J gene TRBJ2-3; D may be TRBD2 (8 bases). Deletions cut 2 bases from V and 2 bases from J, with 23 bases between. The germline V gene has CDR1 MGHRA and CDR2 YSYEKL. The CDR3 has 19 amino acids. CDR3 protein: CASSQRQGGTSGHTDTQYF. The CDR3 bases are TGCGCCAGCAGCCAACGACAGGGCGGAACTAGCGGCCACACAGATACGCAGTATTTT.

The rearrangement links TRBV27 to TRBJ2-3; tentatively, D is TRBD1 (5 bases). Between the trimmed V and J ends, which lost 7 bases and 4 bases, there was a span of 21 bases. CDR1 MNHEY and CDR2 SMNVEV come from the germline V gene (reference sequence). The CDR3 sequence is 16 residues long. As DNA, the CDR3 is TGTGCCAGCACACCGATGTGGGAAAGGGGTGCAGATACGCAGTATTTT. Protein product: CASTPMWERGADTQYF.

V is TRBV2 and J is TRBJ2-5; TRBD1 is a possible D gene (6 bases). Germline CDR1 reads SNHLY; CDR2 reads FYNNEI. Trimming left V 6 bases short and J 5 bases short, with 16 bases between. This CDR3 has 14 amino acids. CDR3 in DNA: TGTGCCAGCAGACTAAGAACAGGGCAGGAGACCCAGTACTTC. Amino acid sequence: CASRLRTGQETQYF.

The J gene is TRBJ2-2, the V gene TRBV2, with D possibly matching TRBD2 (5 bases). V was clipped by 4 bases and J by 2 bases, with 8 bases between them. This CDR3 comprises 14 residues. CDR1 and CDR2 from the germline V gene are SNHLY and FYNNEI. CDR3 coding DNA: TGTGCCAGCAGTGCCGGGGTCAACACCGGGGAGCTGTTTTTT. Translating gives CASSAGVNTGELFF.

V gene TRBV27 combines with J gene TRBJ2-3, with a tentative D call TRBD1 (5 bases). The CDR3 is 16 amino acids. Germline V gene sequence: CDR1 MNHEY, CDR2 SMNVEV (reference sequence). V gave up 5 bases and J gave up 3 bases, with 18 bases separating them. In DNA form, the CDR3 reads TGTGCCAGCAGTCCAAGCGACAGTGCAGTTACAGATACGCAGTATTTT. Translating it yields CASSPSDSAVTDTQYF.

The V gene is TRBV7-3, the J gene TRBJ2-2; 7 bases match TRBD2. Germline V gene sequence: CDR1 SGHTA, CDR2 FQGTGA. Trimming took 1 base from V and 4 from J; bases not matched to a gene: 3. CDR3 length: 15 residues. DNA of the CDR3: TGTGCCAGCAGCTTAATGGGGGGGGGCACCGGGGAGCTGTTTTTT. This codes for CASSLMGGGTGELFF.

The sample holds a few counts of this clone. The chain employs TRBV11-3 and TRBJ2-1, with 12 bases fitting TRBD2. The CDR3 consists of 12 residues. V dropped 4 bases and J dropped 12; count of bases not matched to a gene: 1. Looked up from germline, CDR1 is SGHNT and CDR2 is YENEEA. This CDR3 is CASSSTSGRQFF. The CDR3 bases are TGTGCCAGCAGCTCGACTAGCGGGAGGCAGTTCTTC.

This chain uses TRBV5-1 with TRBJ2-3; 13 nucleotides match TRBD2. The V gene end was trimmed by 4 bases and the J gene end by 3 bases; junction bases not matched to a gene: 5. The CDR3 runs to 16 residues. CDR1 is SGHRS and CDR2 is YFSETQ in the germline V gene. The CDR3 DNA sequence: TGCGCCAGCAGCCTCAGGACTAGCGGGAGTACAGATACGCAGTATTTT. This codes for CASSLRTSGSTDTQYF. Complete variable domain (other parts from reference TRBV5-1 and TRBJ2-3): KAGVTQTPRYLIKTRGQQVTLSCSPISGHRSVSWYQQTPGQGLQFLFEYFSETQRNKGNFPGRFSGRQFSNSRSEMNVSTLELGDSALYLCASSLRTSGSTDTQYFGPGTRLTVL.

This clone was recorded a few times. This chain connects TRBV18 to TRBJ1-1; D is possibly TRBD1 (6 bases). Trimming pared 3 bases from V and 9 bases from J, leaving 11 bases between. This CDR3 has 12 amino acids. Germline V gene lookup returns CDR1 KGHSH and CDR2 LQKENI. CDR3 bases: TGTGCCAGCTCACCGAGCGGGGGCAAAGCTTTCTTT. This gives the protein CASSPSGGKAFF.

There are a few counts of this clone. The germline gene is not matched at one end of the junction; a read error may be the cause. CDR3 DNA: TGCACAGGGGGAAGGAGGAACACTGAAGCTTTCTTT. Its protein is CTGGRRNTEAFF. This chain uses TRBV6-1 with TRBJ1-1, with 8 bases that match TRBD1. The germline V gene has CDR1 MNHNS and CDR2 SASEGT. There are 12 residues in the CDR3.

J is TRBJ1-2 and V is TRBV11-2; tentative D call: TRBD1 (6 bases). Germline CDR1 is SGHAT and CDR2 is FQNNGV. The V gene lost 0 bases and the J gene lost 2 bases, with 16 bases spanning the gap. The CDR3 covers 17 residues. Here the CDR3 reads CASSLEGGGHLNYGYTF. The CDR3 bases are TGTGCCAGCAGCTTAGAGGGGGGGGGACACCTAAACTATGGCTACACCTTC.

The V gene is TRBV5-1, the J gene TRBJ2-1; D is ambiguous. V dropped 1 base and J dropped 10 bases, with 12 bases sitting between them. Looked up from germline, CDR1 is SGHRS and CDR2 is YFSETQ. The CDR3 is 13 amino acids. The CDR3 reads CASSLNPNGEQFF. DNA for the CDR3: TGCGCCAGCAGCTTGAATCCAAACGGGGAGCAGTTCTTC.

The rearrangement links TRBV5-6 to TRBJ2-3, with TRBD1 as a possible D gene (5 bases). The V end was cut by 3 bases, the J end by 0 bases, with 14 bases between. This CDR3 spans 16 amino acids. CDR1 and CDR2 from the germline V gene are SGHDT and YYEEEE. The CDR3 region is CASSSASGPSTDTQYF. The CDR3 DNA sequence: TGTGCCAGCAGCTCCGCCTCAGGGCCTAGCACAGATACGCAGTATTTT.

This chain links TRBV30 with TRBJ2-7; possible D gene TRBD1, 5 bases. CDR1 and CDR2 from the germline V gene are GTSNPN and SVGIG (reference sequence). CDR3 size: 14 residues. Trimming removed 0 bases at V and 2 bases at J, with 11 bases between. The CDR3 is CAWSVSLGPYEQYF. CDR3 DNA sequence: TGTGCCTGGAGTGTAAGTCTGGGGCCCTACGAGCAGTACTTC.

This clone was counted a single time. This sequence joins TRBV13 and TRBJ1-1; 8 bases are a match to TRBD1. Germline loops: CDR1 PRHDT, CDR2 FYEKMQ (reference sequence). Trimming at V came to 1 base and at J to 5 bases, leaving 3 bases not matched to a gene. There are 14 residues in the CDR3. The CDR3 DNA follows: TGTGCCAGCAGCTTAGACAGGGGGGGAACTGAAGCTTTCTTT. Protein product: CASSLDRGGTEAFF.

There are a few counts of this clone. The V and J genes are TRBV5-1 and TRBJ1-4; D uncertain. Germline V gives CDR1 SGHRS, CDR2 YFSETQ. The CDR3 extends over 16 amino acids. Trimming removed 0 bases from V and 0 bases from J, with 9 bases in between. The CDR3 region is CASSLGPGATNEKLFF. The DNA for the CDR3 is TGCGCCAGCAGCTTGGGTCCCGGGGCAACTAATGAAAAACTGTTTTTT.

This chain uses TRBV6-6 with TRBJ2-7, with TRBD2 matching over 12 bases. Per germline, CDR1 MNHNY and CDR2 SVGAGI (reference sequence). There are 15 residues in the CDR3. Trimming cost V 6 bases and J 6 bases; bases outside gene matches: 9. This CDR3 reads CASSQLAGGFREQYF. CDR3 nucleotide sequence: TGTGCCAGCAGCCAACTAGCGGGAGGTTTCCGCGAGCAGTACTTC.

This clone has just a few counts. The rearrangement uses TRBV30 and TRBJ2-2, with D possibly being TRBD1 (5 bases). CDR1 is GTSNPN, CDR2 SVGIG, per germline (reference sequence). The length of the CDR3 is 17 residues. The ends were cut back, 1 base at V and 2 bases at J, with 17 bases in the middle. The DNA of the CDR3 is TGTGCCTGGAGTGGAATCTGGGGCCAGGGAAACACCGGGGAGCTGTTTTTT. Its protein is CAWSGIWGQGNTGELFF.

The CDR3 here is CASSLEGPYSLYEQYF. The CDR3 region has the DNA TGTGCCAGCAGCTTGGAGGGGCCCTATTCCCTCTACGAGCAGTACTTC. V is TRBV5-6 and J is TRBJ2-7; D possibly corresponds to TRBD1 (5 bases). This CDR3 region has 16 residues. V lost 0 bases to trimming and J lost 3 bases, with 16 bases between them. From germline, CDR1 is SGHDT and CDR2 YYEEEE.